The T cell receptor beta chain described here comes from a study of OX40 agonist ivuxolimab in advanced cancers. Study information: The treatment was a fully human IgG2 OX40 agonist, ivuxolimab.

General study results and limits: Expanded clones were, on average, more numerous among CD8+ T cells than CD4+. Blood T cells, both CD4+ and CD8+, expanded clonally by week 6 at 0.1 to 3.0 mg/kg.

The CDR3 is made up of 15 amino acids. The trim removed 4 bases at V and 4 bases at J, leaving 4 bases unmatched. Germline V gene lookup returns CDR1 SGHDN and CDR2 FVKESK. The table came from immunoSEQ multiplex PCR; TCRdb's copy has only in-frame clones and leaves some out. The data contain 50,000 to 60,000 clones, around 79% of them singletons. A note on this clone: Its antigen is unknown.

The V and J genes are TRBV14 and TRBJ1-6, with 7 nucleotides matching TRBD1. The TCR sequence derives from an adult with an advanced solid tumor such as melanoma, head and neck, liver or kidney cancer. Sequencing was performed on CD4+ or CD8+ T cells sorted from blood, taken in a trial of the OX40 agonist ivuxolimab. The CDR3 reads CASSPGQRYNSPLHF. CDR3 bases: TGTGCCAGCAGCCCGGGACAGCGATATAATTCACCCCTCCACTTT.